The 16 T cell receptor beta chains in this list originate from one sample, sequenced in a study of metastatic and nonmetastatic thyroid tumors. All patients reached thyroid surgery having received no treatment beforehand. Through MiXCR, TCRdb re-clonotyped the PCR reads. The repertoire includes 20,000 to 25,000 clones, 10% to 15% of them detected once, and roughly 15% sits in the top ten. Sample: blood. The receptors were sampled from a female donor with papillary thyroid cancer or a benign thyroid nodule (not recorded which). Some clones in this sample may be carry-over from other donors' samples.

This clone was seen ten or more times. In the same sample, other DNA sequences code for this CDR3. The V and J genes are TRBV27 and TRBJ2-7; TRBD2 is a possible D gene (5 bases). The V end lost 8 bases, the J end lost 0 bases, and 17 bases lay between the germline ends. The CDR3 consists of 15 residues. The germline CDR1 and CDR2 sequences are MNHEY and SMNVEV (reference sequence). As DNA, the CDR3 is TGTGCCAGCGGTCGGGAAGGCCACCCCTCCTACGAGCAGTACTTC. This encodes CASGREGHPSYEQYF.

This clone was observed many times. The chain recombines TRBV24-1 with TRBJ1-2; D remains unclear. V was shortened by 8 bases and J by 3 bases, with 12 bases between the two germline ends. CDR1 and CDR2 from the germline V gene are KGHDR and SFDVKD. This CDR3 region has 13 residues. The CDR3 coding sequence is TGTGCCACCAATAAAAACGGTGACTATGGCTACACCTTC. This encodes CATNKNGDYGYTF.

This clone was seen repeatedly, ten times or more. V gene TRBV28 combines with J gene TRBJ1-5; possibly TRBD1 for D (6 bases). V gave up 1 base and J gave up 6 bases, with 10 bases separating them. In germline, CDR1 is MDHEN, CDR2 SYDVKM. The CDR3 is made up of 14 amino acids. DNA of the CDR3: TGTGCCAGCAGTTTATACGGGGGGCTTCAGCCCCAGCATTTT. It is translated as CASSLYGGLQPQHF.

This clone was picked up many times. The chain employs TRBV5-1 and TRBJ2-1; 9 bases line up with TRBD1. CDR1 and CDR2 from the germline V gene are SGHRS and YFSETQ. The CDR3 loop spans 13 amino acids. Losses at the gene ends were 3 bases for V and 9 bases for J; bases not matched to a gene: 4. The CDR3 loop is CASSSQGAVEQFF. As DNA, the CDR3 is TGCGCCAGCAGCTCACAGGGGGCGGTTGAGCAGTTCTTC. Based on the CDR3 plus reference TRBV5-1 and TRBJ2-1, the full variable domain is KAGVTQTPRYLIKTRGQQVTLSCSPISGHRSVSWYQQTPGQGLQFLFEYFSETQRNKGNFPGRFSGRQFSNSRSEMNVSTLELGDSALYLCASSSQGAVEQFFGPGTRLTVL.

About this clone itself: A read error may be the cause here, since a much bigger clone is one base away. The chain uses TRBV18 and TRBJ2-7; maybe TRBD1 (6 bases). This CDR3 has 15 amino acids. The germline V gene has CDR1 KGHSH and CDR2 LQKENI. CDR3 amino acids: CASSPREGGTYEQCF. CDR3 bases: TGTGCCAGCTCACCCCGTGAAGGGGGAACCTACGAGCAGTGCTTC.

At least ten counts were recorded for this clone. The V and J genes are TRBV28 and TRBJ1-5; 7 nucleotides match TRBD1. J gave up 4 bases and V 1 base, and 7 bases lay outside the gene matches. The length of the CDR3 is 16 residues. Germline CDR1 reads MDHEN; CDR2 reads SYDVKM. Written as DNA, the CDR3 is TGTGCCAGCAGTTTATCGGAGGGGGCGGGAAATCAGCCCCAGCATTTT. Protein: CASSLSEGAGNQPQHF.

The chain employs TRBV28 and TRBJ1-1, with D possibly TRBD1 on 6 matching bases. There are 12 residues in the CDR3. The V gene lost 5 bases and the J gene lost 5 bases, with 9 bases spanning the gap. Per the germline V gene, CDR1 is MDHEN and CDR2 is SYDVKM. CDR3: CASSEGGTEAFF. DNA for the CDR3: TGTGCCAGCAGTGAGGGGGGGACTGAAGCTTTCTTT.

This clone was recorded at least ten times. The rearrangement joins TRBV19 to TRBJ2-3; no firm D call. The germline V gene encodes CDR1 LNHDA and CDR2 SQIVND (reference sequence). This CDR3 is 14 amino acids long. V was shortened by 7 bases and J by 0 bases, with 11 bases between the two germline ends. The CDR3 protein is CASTRTTSTDTQYF. CDR3 coding DNA: TGTGCCAGTACCCGGACGACTAGCACAGATACGCAGTATTTT.

This clone was seen repeatedly, ten times or more. The chain combines TRBV12-5 with TRBJ1-1; TRBD1 aligns across 9 bases. Per the germline V gene, CDR1 is LGHNT and CDR2 is FRNRAP. Trimming took 3 bases from V and 5 from J; bases not matched to a gene: 10. The CDR3 covers 16 residues. CDR3 nucleotide sequence: TGTGCTAGTGGTTTAACTCGCGGGACAGGGAGGACTGAAGCTTTCTTT. It codes for CASGLTRGTGRTEAFF.

This clone was seen at least ten times. This chain uses TRBV6-1 with TRBJ1-2; D gene unclear. The V gene lost 7 bases and the J gene lost 5 bases, with 17 bases spanning the gap. Germline-derived CDR1 and CDR2 are MNHNS and SASEGT. The CDR3 sequence is 14 residues long. CDR3 in amino acids: CASTPGGTEYGYTF. The CDR3 region has the DNA TGTGCCAGCACTCCCGGAGGTACGGAGTATGGCTACACCTTC.

J is TRBJ2-2 and V is TRBV18, with unresolved D. V was shortened by 6 bases and J by 7 bases, with 15 bases between the two germline ends. Germline V gene sequence: CDR1 KGHSH, CDR2 LQKENI. The length of the CDR3 is 14 residues. In DNA, the CDR3 is TGTGCCAGCTCTCTTATGGGTCTTGGCGGGGAGCTGTTTTTT. Its translation is CASSLMGLGGELFF.

This clone was recorded a few times. The rearrangement uses TRBV6-2 or TRBV6-3 and TRBJ2-7, with TRBD2 matching over 8 bases. From germline, CDR1 is MNHEY and CDR2 SVGEGT. This CDR3 region has 15 residues. J lost 4 bases, V lost 6 bases, and 11 bases had no gene match. The CDR3 bases are TGTGCCAGCAGCTCGGGCGGCGGGGGGAATTACGAGCAGTACTTC. Amino acids: CASSSGGGGNYEQYF.

At least ten counts were recorded for this clone. As DNA, the CDR3 is TGTGCCAGCAGTCGAGAACAAAGTCAGCCCCAGCATTTT. It encodes CASSREQSQPQHF. This chain links TRBV7-9 with TRBJ1-5; D gene ambiguous. The germline V gene encodes CDR1 SEHNR and CDR2 FQNEAQ (reference sequence). Trimming took off 6 bases at V and 6 bases at J, with 12 bases between the two ends. The CDR3 spans 13 residues. The full variable domain, rest sourced from reference TRBV7-9 and TRBJ1-5, is DTGVSQNPRHKITKRGQNVTFRCDPISEHNRLYWYRQTLGQGPEFLTYFQNEAQLEKSRLLSDRFSAERPKGSFSTLEIQRTEQGDSAMYLCASSREQSQPQHFGDGTRLSIL.

This clone was detected a few times. One end of the junction does not line up with germline, which may come from a read error. The V call is TRBV6-2 or TRBV6-3, the J call TRBJ2-5, with 9 bases that match TRBD2. The CDR3 loop spans 16 amino acids. Germline V CDR1 and CDR2: MNHEY, SVGEGT. CDR3 DNA: TGTGTCAGCGCCAAAAGCGGGGGGCTGATGGAAGAGACCCAGTACTTC. As protein: CVSAKSGGLMEETQYF.

This clone was seen at least ten times. The chain carries TRBV4-1 and TRBJ1-4, with D perhaps matching TRBD1 (5 bases). Trimming removed 1 base from V and 0 bases from J, with 12 bases in between. Germline loops: CDR1 MGHRA, CDR2 YSYEKL. This CDR3 has 17 residues. CDR3 residues: CASSQGVGRTTNEKLFF. For the CDR3, the DNA is TGCGCCAGCAGCCAAGGGGTGGGACGGACAACTAATGAAAAACTGTTTTTT.

This clone was detected many times. This chain uses TRBV7-9 with TRBJ2-6; a possible D gene is TRBD1 (6 bases). CDR1 SEHNR and CDR2 FQNEAQ come from the germline V gene (reference sequence). Trimming took off 10 bases at V and 1 base at J, with 14 bases between the two ends. This CDR3 spans 15 amino acids. CDR3 sequence: CAKSRGGSGANVLTF. The CDR3 DNA reads as TGTGCCAAGAGCCGAGGGGGTTCTGGGGCCAACGTCCTGACTTTC.